The 21 T cell receptor beta chains listed next were all sequenced from one sample in a study of cytomegalovirus exposure and HLA in healthy donors. PCR was performed using 60 Vbeta and 13 Jbeta primers. Sequencing was performed with immunoSEQ multiplex PCR; in TCRdb, only in-frame clones are kept and a portion is missing. This table has about 120,000 clones, about four fifths appearing once. The sample taken for sequencing was PBMCs. The receptors shown here come from a young woman in good health and CMV-seronegative.

The V call is TRBV27, the J call TRBJ2-2, with 7 bases lining up with TRBD1. V lost 5 bases, J lost 7 bases, and 7 bases stayed unmatched. In germline, CDR1 is MNHEY, CDR2 SMNVEV (reference sequence). The CDR3 is 14 residues long. The CDR3 sequence is CASSPGTVGGELFF. In DNA, the CDR3 is TGTGCCAGCAGTCCCGGGACAGTCGGCGGGGAGCTGTTTTTT.

The V and J genes are TRBV7-9 and TRBJ2-1, with D hard to call. V was cut by 5 bases and J by 0 bases, with 11 bases left in between. Germline loops: CDR1 SEHNR, CDR2 FQNEAQ (reference sequence). This CDR3 contains 15 residues. CDR3 sequence reads: CASSHLLDSYNEQFF. The CDR3 DNA reads as TGTGCCAGCAGCCATCTACTCGACTCCTACAATGAGCAGTTCTTC.

This clone was seen more than once but under ten times. This sequence joins TRBV28 and TRBJ2-3; D unclear. The CDR3 has 11 residues. The germline gives CDR1 MDHEN, CDR2 SYDVKM. The germline V and J ends were trimmed by 6 bases and 4 bases, with 5 bases remaining between them. The CDR3, as DNA: TGTGCCAGCAGCGCGCCAGATACGCAGTATTTT. This encodes CASSAPDTQYF.

This sequence joins TRBV11-2 and TRBJ1-2; the D gene is possibly TRBD1 (5 bases). V was trimmed by 6 bases and J by 5 bases, leaving 16 bases between them. The CDR3 loop spans 14 amino acids. Germline assignment: CDR1 SGHAT and CDR2 FQNNGV. The CDR3 reads CASSLTATIYGYTF. For the CDR3, the DNA is TGTGCCAGCAGTTTGACAGCGACGATTTATGGCTACACCTTC.

The chain employs TRBV7-8 and TRBJ2-7; 7 nucleotides match TRBD2. From germline, CDR1 is SGHVS and CDR2 FQNEAQ. The V and J ends lost 1 base and 7 bases, in that order; junction bases with no gene match: 4. The CDR3 is 13 amino acids. The CDR3 DNA follows: TGTGCCAGCAGCTTAGATCATAGCGGGGAGCAGTACTTC. This translates into CASSLDHSGEQYF.

The chain has TRBV19 and TRBJ2-2; 7 nucleotides match TRBD1. V shed 10 bases and J 3 bases; nucleotides not matched to a gene: 8. The CDR3 is 14 residues long. Germline loops: CDR1 LNHDA, CDR2 SQIVND (reference sequence). CDR3 DNA: TGTGCCACCTTGGGACAGACTTACACCGGGGAGCTGTTTTTT. This encodes CATLGQTYTGELFF.

The gene calls are TRBV7-9 and TRBJ2-7; TRBD1 matches at 7 bases. V was pared by 5 bases and J by 3 bases, with 7 bases of the junction left unmatched. The CDR3 covers 14 residues. Germline CDR1 reads SEHNR; CDR2 reads FQNEAQ (reference sequence). CDR3 sequence: CASSHDRVGYEQYF. The CDR3 DNA reads TGTGCCAGCAGCCATGACAGGGTGGGCTACGAGCAGTACTTC. Full variable domain (missing parts from reference TRBV7-9 and TRBJ2-7): DTGVSQNPRHKITKRGQNVTFRCDPISEHNRLYWYRQTLGQGPEFLTYFQNEAQLEKSRLLSDRFSAERPKGSFSTLEIQRTEQGDSAMYLCASSHDRVGYEQYFGPGTRLTVT.

This sequence joins TRBV5-6 and TRBJ2-1; D is perhaps TRBD2 (6 bases). The CDR3 has 15 amino acids. V was shortened by 4 bases and J by 4 bases, with 15 bases between the two germline ends. CDR1 and CDR2 from the germline V gene are SGHDT and YYEEEE. In nucleotides, the CDR3 is TGTGCCAGCAGCCGAAGCGGGCCTAGTTACAATGAGCAGTTCTTC. It encodes CASSRSGPSYNEQFF.

This clone was seen only once. In DNA, the CDR3 is TGTGCCAGCAGCCCGGGGGGTGCAGCCAATCAGCCCCAGCATTTT. It is translated as CASSPGGAANQPQHF. The chain has TRBV7-2 and TRBJ1-5; D is possibly TRBD1 (5 bases). Germline values: CDR1 SGHTA, CDR2 FQGNSA. The CDR3 is made up of 15 amino acids. The germline V and J ends were trimmed by 5 bases and 3 bases, with 14 bases remaining between them.

The chain has TRBV5-1 and TRBJ1-1, with TRBD1 as a possible D gene (6 bases). Deletions cut 1 base from V and 4 bases from J, with 14 bases between. CDR3 size: 15 residues. CDR1 is SGHRS and CDR2 is YFSETQ in the germline V gene. The CDR3 DNA reads as TGCGCCAGCAGCTTGATGTATGCGACAGGCACTGAAGCTTTCTTT. Residues: CASSLMYATGTEAFF.

V usage is TRBV4-2 and J usage is TRBJ1-1, with 8 nucleotides matching TRBD1. From germline, CDR1 is LGHNA and CDR2 YNFKEQ. Trimming removed 2 bases from V and 5 bases from J; junction bases left unmatched: 10. The CDR3 sequence is 16 residues long. The CDR3 DNA sequence: TGTGCCAGCAGCCAAACGGGGACAGGAGGGAAGACTGAAGCTTTCTTT. Translating it yields CASSQTGTGGKTEAFF.

The chain carries TRBV30 and TRBJ1-1, with D unclear. CDR1 is GTSNPN, CDR2 SVGIG, per germline (reference sequence). The CDR3 contains 14 residues. V lost 1 base and J 4 bases, leaving 13 bases between the germline ends. The chain's CDR3 is CAWSEGRRGTEAFF. CDR3 DNA: TGTGCCTGGAGTGAGGGCAGACGGGGCACTGAAGCTTTCTTT.

The J gene is TRBJ2-3, the V gene TRBV7-2; no definite D call. The germline CDR1 and CDR2 sequences are SGHTA and FQGNSA. V gave up 5 bases and J gave up 4 bases, with 10 bases separating them. The CDR3 extends over 13 amino acids. The CDR3 reads CASSPSLADTQYF. The CDR3 DNA follows: TGTGCCAGCAGCCCATCTTTAGCAGATACGCAGTATTTT.

This clone was counted between two and nine times. The chain has TRBV27 and TRBJ1-1, with D unclear. Trimming stripped 10 bases from V and 9 bases from J, with 18 bases between. From germline, CDR1 is MNHEY and CDR2 SMNVEV (reference sequence). The CDR3 length is 12 residues. The CDR3 bases are TGTGCCACCATAGGAGGGAACAACCAAGCTTTCTTT. Protein sequence: CATIGGNNQAFF.

The CDR3 nucleotides are TGCGCCAGCAGTGAAAACAGGGTGGCTGAAGCTTTCTTT. Its protein product is CASSENRVAEAFF. V is TRBV10-1 and J is TRBJ1-1; a weak D match, TRBD1 (6 bases). This CDR3 region has 13 residues. V was pared by 3 bases and J by 6 bases, with 11 bases between. CDR1 WNHNN and CDR2 SYGVQD come from the germline V gene (reference sequence).

V is TRBV19 and J is TRBJ1-4; D gene uncertain. Germline values: CDR1 LNHDA, CDR2 SQIVND (reference sequence). The CDR3 is 16 residues long. The germline V and J ends were trimmed by 3 bases and 0 bases, with 11 bases remaining between them. The CDR3 loop is CASSITSSPTNEKLFF. In DNA form, the CDR3 reads TGTGCCAGTAGTATTACTAGCAGTCCAACTAATGAAAAACTGTTTTTT.

V and J are TRBV30 and TRBJ1-1, with D possibly TRBD1 on 5 matching bases. The CDR3 has 14 amino acids. The V end lost 2 bases, the J end lost 5 bases, and 15 bases lay between the germline ends. Germline V CDR1 and CDR2: GTSNPN, SVGIG (reference sequence). The CDR3 loop reads CAWSRAGIMTEAFF. The CDR3 nucleotides are TGTGCCTGGAGTCGGGCAGGGATCATGACTGAAGCTTTCTTT. Full variable domain (outside the CDR3, taken from reference TRBV30 and TRBJ1-1): SQTIHQWPATLVQPVGSPLSLECTVEGTSNPNLYWYRQAAGRGLQLLFYSVGIGQISSEVPQNLSASRPQDRQFILSSKKLLLSDSGFYLCAWSRAGIMTEAFFGQGTRLTVV.

This chain links TRBV18 with TRBJ1-4; the D is unclear. V lost 6 bases, J lost 0 bases, and 11 bases lay in between. The germline gives CDR1 KGHSH, CDR2 LQKENI. This CDR3 has 15 residues. Here the CDR3 reads CASSLTVATNEKLFF. CDR3 coding DNA: TGTGCCAGCTCTCTTACAGTCGCAACTAATGAAAAACTGTTTTTT.

The CDR3 protein is CASRSPGRSGGYTF. CDR3 DNA sequence: TGTGCCAGCAGATCGCCCGGGAGATCGGGGGGCTACACCTTC. J is TRBJ1-2 and V is TRBV28; D ambiguous. CDR1 and CDR2 from the germline V gene are MDHEN and SYDVKM. Trimming shortened V by 6 bases and J by 8 bases, and 19 bases separated the two germline ends. The CDR3 has 14 residues.

The V and J genes are TRBV7-6 and TRBJ2-5; D perhaps matches TRBD1 (7 bases). Germline V gives CDR1 SGHVS, CDR2 FNYEAQ. This CDR3 has 15 residues. V was shortened by 5 bases and J by 2 bases, with 15 bases between the two germline ends. The CDR3 DNA reads TGTGCCAGCAGCCCCTACGCAGGGGGGCAAGAGACCCAGTACTTC. Amino acid sequence: CASSPYAGGQETQYF.

V is TRBV11-2 and J is TRBJ2-2; D is unclear. V was clipped by 0 bases and J by 4 bases, with 6 bases between them. The CDR3 covers 14 residues. Germline V gene data show CDR1 as SGHAT and CDR2 as FQNNGV. The CDR3 DNA follows: TGTGCCAGCAGCTTAGACCCGTTCACCGGGGAGCTGTTTTTT. It codes for CASSLDPFTGELFF.